The 18 T cell receptor beta chains given below trace back to one sample, sequenced in a study of CD8 T cells in ankylosing spondylitis. TCRdb processed the 5' RACE reads anew with MiXCR; each CDR3 protein has one entry. The data show a few hundred thousand distinct CDR3 sequences, 20% seen once. The sequenced material came from blood, either unsorted or a sorted T cell fraction (not recorded which). The receptor set was obtained from a female donor with ankylosing spondylitis or in good health (not recorded which).

This clonotype was counted only a few times. The chain uses TRBV11-3 and TRBJ2-3; D might be TRBD2 (6 bases). This CDR3 has 17 amino acids. Deletions cut 6 bases from V and 2 bases from J, with 21 bases between. From germline, CDR1 is SGHNT and CDR2 YENEEA. Here the CDR3 reads CASSSTTWDSDTDTQYF. CDR3 bases: TGTGCCAGCAGTTCCACCACTTGGGACTCCGACACAGATACGCAGTATTTT.

The chain employs TRBV7-9 and TRBJ2-2; D perhaps matches TRBD2 (5 bases). Trimming took off 3 bases at V and 4 bases at J, with 9 bases between the two ends. This CDR3 contains 14 residues. Germline V CDR1 and CDR2: SEHNR, FQNEAQ (reference sequence). CDR3 residues: CASSLSSATGELFF. CDR3 nucleotides: TGTGCCAGCAGCTTGAGTAGCGCCACCGGGGAGCTGTTTTTT.

The chain carries TRBV10-3 and TRBJ1-1, with a tentative D call TRBD1 (6 bases). This CDR3 spans 14 amino acids. The germline V and J ends were trimmed by 6 bases and 1 base, with 12 bases remaining between them. Germline CDR1 is ENHRY and CDR2 is SYGVKD. In nucleotides, the CDR3 is TGTGCCATCAGGCAACGGACAGAGAACACTGAAGCTTTCTTT. Its protein product is CAIRQRTENTEAFF.

This clonotype was detected only a few times. The rearrangement uses TRBV6-1 and TRBJ1-2, with 7 bases that match TRBD1. The CDR3 runs to 15 residues. J gave up 4 bases and V 3 bases, and 8 bases lay outside the gene matches. Per germline, CDR1 MNHNS and CDR2 SASEGT. This chain's CDR3 is CASSDPDREGYGYTF. In nucleotides, the CDR3 is TGTGCCAGCAGTGACCCTGACAGGGAGGGCTATGGCTACACCTTC.

This clonotype appeared a few times. The chain links TRBV20-1 to TRBJ2-6, with D perhaps matching TRBD1 (6 bases). The CDR3 is made up of 17 amino acids. V was pared by 3 bases and J by 1 base, with 16 bases between. CDR1 is DFQATT, CDR2 SNEGSKA, per germline (reference sequence). The CDR3: CSARSPPQGSGANVLTF. CDR3 DNA sequence: TGCAGTGCTAGGTCCCCACCCCAGGGGTCTGGGGCCAACGTCCTGACTTTC.

There are a few counts of this clonotype. V usage is TRBV12-3 or TRBV12-4 and J usage is TRBJ2-1; TRBD2 is a possible D gene (5 bases). The length of the CDR3 is 16 residues. Trimming took 5 bases from V and 0 from J, leaving 14 bases between them. CDR3 nucleotide sequence: TGTGCCAGCAGTACCGACGGGAAAAGCTCCTACAATGAGCAGTTCTTC. It codes for CASSTDGKSSYNEQFF.

This chain connects TRBV29-1 to TRBJ1-1, with TRBD1 as a possible D gene (5 bases). The CDR3 totals 13 residues. The germline CDR1 and CDR2 sequences are SQVTM and ANQGSEA. Trimming removed 1 base at V and 4 bases at J, with 10 bases between. Here the CDR3 reads CSVEVGVGTEAFF. DNA of the CDR3: TGCAGCGTTGAAGTGGGGGTAGGCACTGAAGCTTTCTTT.

This clonotype was observed a few times. The genes are TRBV11-2 and TRBJ2-7, with unresolved D. Germline CDR1 SGHAT, CDR2 FQNNGV. This CDR3 has 16 residues. V lost 5 bases and J lost 7, with 24 bases in between. The CDR3 sequence is CASSGRRKNYSWEQYF. The CDR3 bases are TGTGCCAGCAGCGGACGACGAAAGAACTACTCCTGGGAGCAGTACTTC.

This clonotype was picked up one time. The chain couples TRBV7-8 to TRBJ2-7; D may be TRBD1 or TRBD2 (5 bases each). The CDR3 sequence is 15 residues long. From germline, CDR1 is SGHVS and CDR2 FQNEAQ. V was cut by 3 bases and J by 4 bases, with 16 bases left in between. For the CDR3, the DNA is TGTGCCAGCAGCTTCGCCGGATCGGGACGTTACGAGCAGTACTTC. Translation gives CASSFAGSGRYEQYF.

The V gene is TRBV5-6, the J gene TRBJ2-1; D is ambiguous. V was pared by 0 bases and J by 3 bases, with 10 bases between. The germline CDR1 and CDR2 sequences are SGHDT and YYEEEE. This CDR3 is 15 amino acids long. DNA of the CDR3: TGTGCCAGCAGCTTGGTGCGTACTTACTACAATGAGCAGTTCTTC. Amino acid sequence: CASSLVRTYYNEQFF.

This sequence joins TRBV5-1 and TRBJ2-6; TRBD1 aligns across 7 bases. The CDR3 is 14 residues long. CDR1 and CDR2 from the germline V gene are SGHRS and YFSETQ. J was trimmed by 3 bases and V by 4 bases; bases with no gene match: 1. Here the CDR3 DNA reads TGCGCCAGCAGCACAGGGGATGGGGCCAACGTCCTGACTTTC. Encoded protein: CASSTGDGANVLTF.

This clonotype was observed a few times. This chain connects TRBV20-1 to TRBJ1-5, with 8 positions matching TRBD1. This CDR3 has 16 residues. The V gene end was trimmed by 4 bases and the J gene end by 1 base; junction bases not matched to a gene: 9. Germline assignment: CDR1 DFQATT and CDR2 SNEGSKA (reference sequence). The CDR3 loop is CSATPDRVASNQPQHF. The CDR3, as DNA: TGCAGTGCTACCCCGGACAGGGTCGCGAGCAATCAGCCCCAGCATTTT.

V and J are TRBV4-3 and TRBJ2-7; D perhaps matches TRBD1 (6 bases). CDR3 length equals 15 residues. Germline-derived CDR1 and CDR2 are LGHNA and YSLEER. Trimming left V 1 base short and J 4 bases short, with 14 bases between. For the CDR3, the DNA is TGCGCCAGCAGCCAAGCTCTACAGGGCATTTACGAGCAGTACTTC. This encodes CASSQALQGIYEQYF.

J is TRBJ1-2 and V is TRBV7-8; the match to TRBD1 covers 10 bases. V lost 4 bases, J lost 4 bases, and 3 bases stayed unmatched. This CDR3 is 14 amino acids long. Germline assignment: CDR1 SGHVS and CDR2 FQNEAQ. The CDR3 is CASSSGQGIYGYTF. The CDR3 DNA follows: TGTGCCAGCAGCTCGGGACAGGGGATCTATGGCTACACCTTC.

This clonotype occurred a few times. The chain carries TRBV11-1 and TRBJ2-3, with 10 bases matching TRBD2. Germline trimming cut 5 bases from V and 0 bases from J; bases unmatched to any gene: 17. Germline V gene data show CDR1 as SGHAT and CDR2 as FQDESV (reference sequence). The CDR3 spans 20 residues. The CDR3 sequence: CASSPRSGRAYIASTDTQYF. The CDR3 DNA follows: TGTGCCAGCAGCCCTAGGAGCGGGAGGGCCTATATCGCTAGCACAGATACGCAGTATTTT.

The genes are TRBV7-3 and TRBJ2-1, with no clear D. Germline V CDR1 and CDR2: SGHTA, FQGTGA. The CDR3 extends over 13 amino acids. The germline V and J ends were trimmed by 4 bases and 9 bases, with 13 bases remaining between them. CDR3 nucleotide sequence: TGTGCCAGCAGCTCCCACTTTCGGGCTGAGCAGTTCTTC. It translates to CASSSHFRAEQFF.

V and J are TRBV14 and TRBJ2-1; 7 bases fit TRBD2. Germline V gene data show CDR1 as SGHDN and CDR2 as FVKESK. The trim removed 1 base at V and 4 bases at J, leaving 4 bases unmatched. The CDR3 loop spans 15 amino acids. CDR3 DNA sequence: TGTGCCAGCAGCCAAGCAGGGAGGGGTTACAATGAGCAGTTCTTC. Its translation: CASSQAGRGYNEQFF. Based on the CDR3 plus reference TRBV14 and TRBJ2-1, the full variable domain is EAGVTQFPSHSVIEKGQTVTLRCDPISGHDNLYWYRRVMGKEIKFLLHFVKESKQDESGMPNNRFLAERTGGTYSTLKVQPAELEDSGVYFCASSQAGRGYNEQFFGPGTRLTVL.

The chain is built from TRBV12-3 or TRBV12-4 and TRBJ2-2; unclear D gene. V was shortened by 2 bases and J by 4 bases, with 5 bases between the two germline ends. The CDR3 spans 13 residues. The CDR3 bases are TGTGCCAGCAGTTTAATGGTCACCGGGGAGCTGTTTTTT. This sequence encodes CASSLMVTGELFF.